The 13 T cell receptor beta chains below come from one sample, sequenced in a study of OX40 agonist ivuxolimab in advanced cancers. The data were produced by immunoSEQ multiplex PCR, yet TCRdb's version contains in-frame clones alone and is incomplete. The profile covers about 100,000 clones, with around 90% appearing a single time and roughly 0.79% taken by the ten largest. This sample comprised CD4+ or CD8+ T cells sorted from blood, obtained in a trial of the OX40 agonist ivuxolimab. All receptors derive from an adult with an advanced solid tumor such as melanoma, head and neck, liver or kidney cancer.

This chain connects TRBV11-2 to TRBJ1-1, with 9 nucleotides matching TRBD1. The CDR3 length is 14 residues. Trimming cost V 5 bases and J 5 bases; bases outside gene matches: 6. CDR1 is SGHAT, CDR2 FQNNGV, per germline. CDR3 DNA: TGTGCCAGCAGCGCGGGACAGGGAGAGACTGAAGCTTTCTTT. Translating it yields CASSAGQGETEAFF.

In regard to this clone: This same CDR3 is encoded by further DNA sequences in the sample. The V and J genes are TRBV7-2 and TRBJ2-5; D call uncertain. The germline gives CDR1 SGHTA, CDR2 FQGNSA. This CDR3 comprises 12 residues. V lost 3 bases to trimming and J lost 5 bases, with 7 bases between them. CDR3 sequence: CASSFYGETQYF. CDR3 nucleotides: TGTGCCAGCAGCTTTTATGGGGAGACCCAGTACTTC.

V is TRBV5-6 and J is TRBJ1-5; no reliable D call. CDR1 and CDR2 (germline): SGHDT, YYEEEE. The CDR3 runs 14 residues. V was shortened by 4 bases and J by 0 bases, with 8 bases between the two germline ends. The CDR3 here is CASSKQNSNQPQHF. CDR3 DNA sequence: TGTGCCAGCAGCAAACAGAATAGCAATCAGCCCCAGCATTTT. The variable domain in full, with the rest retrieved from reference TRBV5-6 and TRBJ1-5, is DAGVTQSPTHLIKTRGQQVTLRCSPKSGHDTVSWYQQALGQGPQFIFQYYEEEERQRGNFPDRFSGHQFPNYSSELNVNALLLGDSALYLCASSKQNSNQPQHFGDGTRLSIL.

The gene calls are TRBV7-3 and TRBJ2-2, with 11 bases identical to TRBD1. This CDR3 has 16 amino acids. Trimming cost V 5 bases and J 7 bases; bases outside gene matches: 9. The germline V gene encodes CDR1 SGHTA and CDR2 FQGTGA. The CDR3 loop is CASSTRTGGANGELFF. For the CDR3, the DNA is TGTGCCAGCAGCACCCGGACAGGGGGCGCGAACGGGGAGCTGTTTTTT.

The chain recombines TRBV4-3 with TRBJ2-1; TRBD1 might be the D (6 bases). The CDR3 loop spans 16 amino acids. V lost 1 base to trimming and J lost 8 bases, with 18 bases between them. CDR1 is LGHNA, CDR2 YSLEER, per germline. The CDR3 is CASSQVYRQEVYEQFF. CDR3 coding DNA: TGCGCCAGCAGCCAAGTTTACCGACAGGAGGTGTATGAGCAGTTCTTC.

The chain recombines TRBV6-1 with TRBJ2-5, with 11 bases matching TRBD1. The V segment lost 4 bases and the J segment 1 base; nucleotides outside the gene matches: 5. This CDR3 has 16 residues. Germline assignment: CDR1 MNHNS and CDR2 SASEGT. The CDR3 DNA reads TGTGCCAGCAGTGTCCCGGGGACAGGGGGCCAAGAGACCCAGTACTTC. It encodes CASSVPGTGGQETQYF.

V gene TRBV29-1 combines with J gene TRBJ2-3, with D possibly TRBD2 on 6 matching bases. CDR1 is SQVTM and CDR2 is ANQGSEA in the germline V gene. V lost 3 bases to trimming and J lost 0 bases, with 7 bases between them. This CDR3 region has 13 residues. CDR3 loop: CSVEDYSTDTQYF. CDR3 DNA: TGCAGCGTTGAGGACTACAGCACAGATACGCAGTATTTT.

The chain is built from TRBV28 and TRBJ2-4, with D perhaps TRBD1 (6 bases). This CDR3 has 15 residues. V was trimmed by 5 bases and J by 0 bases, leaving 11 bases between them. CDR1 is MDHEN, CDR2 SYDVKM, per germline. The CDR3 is CASSPTGLAKNIQYF. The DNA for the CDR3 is TGTGCCAGCAGTCCGACAGGTCTAGCCAAAAACATTCAGTACTTC.

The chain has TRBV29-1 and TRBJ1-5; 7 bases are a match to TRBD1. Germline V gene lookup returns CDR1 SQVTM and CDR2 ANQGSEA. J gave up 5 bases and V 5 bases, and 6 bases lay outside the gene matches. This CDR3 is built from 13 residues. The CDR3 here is CSVLRDRDQPQHF. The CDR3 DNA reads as TGCAGCGTTCTCCGGGACAGAGATCAGCCCCAGCATTTT.

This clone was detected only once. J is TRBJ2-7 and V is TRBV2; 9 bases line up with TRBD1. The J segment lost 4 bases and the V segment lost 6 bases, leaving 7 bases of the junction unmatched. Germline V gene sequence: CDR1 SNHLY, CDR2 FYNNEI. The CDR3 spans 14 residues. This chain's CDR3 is CASSSGTGFYEQYF. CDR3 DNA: TGTGCCAGCAGCTCCGGGACAGGGTTTTACGAGCAGTACTTC.

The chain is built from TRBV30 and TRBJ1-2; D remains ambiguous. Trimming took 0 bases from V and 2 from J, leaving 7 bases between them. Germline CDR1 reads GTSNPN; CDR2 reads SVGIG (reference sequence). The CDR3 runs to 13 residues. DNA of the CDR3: TGTGCCTGGAGTGTATCTTTGAACTATGGCTACACCTTC. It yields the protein CAWSVSLNYGYTF.

The CDR3 sequence: CASSREEGDEQFF. CDR3 sequence (DNA): TGTGCCAGCAGTCGAGAGGAGGGAGATGAGCAGTTCTTC. The chain employs TRBV6-5 and TRBJ2-1; tentatively, D is TRBD2 (6 bases). The length of the CDR3 is 13 residues. The germline V and J ends were trimmed by 5 bases and 8 bases, with 13 bases remaining between them. Per germline, CDR1 MNHEY and CDR2 SVGAGI.

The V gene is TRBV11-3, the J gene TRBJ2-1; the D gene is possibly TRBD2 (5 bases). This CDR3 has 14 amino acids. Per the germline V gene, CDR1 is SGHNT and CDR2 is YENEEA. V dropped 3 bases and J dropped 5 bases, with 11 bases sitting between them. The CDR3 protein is CASSFRGANNEQFF. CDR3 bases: TGTGCCAGCAGCTTTCGGGGAGCTAACAATGAGCAGTTCTTC.